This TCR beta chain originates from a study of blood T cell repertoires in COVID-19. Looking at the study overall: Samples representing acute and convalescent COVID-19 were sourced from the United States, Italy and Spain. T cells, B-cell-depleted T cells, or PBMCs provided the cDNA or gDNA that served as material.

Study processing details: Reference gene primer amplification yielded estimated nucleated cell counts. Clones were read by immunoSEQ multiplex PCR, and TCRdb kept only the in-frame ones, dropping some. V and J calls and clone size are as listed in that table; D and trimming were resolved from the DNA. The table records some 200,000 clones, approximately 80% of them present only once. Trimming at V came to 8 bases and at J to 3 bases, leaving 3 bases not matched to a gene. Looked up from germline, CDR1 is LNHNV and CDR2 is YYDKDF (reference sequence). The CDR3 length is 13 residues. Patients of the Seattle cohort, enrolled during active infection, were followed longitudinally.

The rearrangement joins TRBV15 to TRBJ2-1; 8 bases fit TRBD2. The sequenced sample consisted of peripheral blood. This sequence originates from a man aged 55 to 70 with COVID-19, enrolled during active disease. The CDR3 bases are TGTGCCACCGCGGGGGGCTACTACAATGAGCAGTTCTTC. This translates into CATAGGYYNEQFF.